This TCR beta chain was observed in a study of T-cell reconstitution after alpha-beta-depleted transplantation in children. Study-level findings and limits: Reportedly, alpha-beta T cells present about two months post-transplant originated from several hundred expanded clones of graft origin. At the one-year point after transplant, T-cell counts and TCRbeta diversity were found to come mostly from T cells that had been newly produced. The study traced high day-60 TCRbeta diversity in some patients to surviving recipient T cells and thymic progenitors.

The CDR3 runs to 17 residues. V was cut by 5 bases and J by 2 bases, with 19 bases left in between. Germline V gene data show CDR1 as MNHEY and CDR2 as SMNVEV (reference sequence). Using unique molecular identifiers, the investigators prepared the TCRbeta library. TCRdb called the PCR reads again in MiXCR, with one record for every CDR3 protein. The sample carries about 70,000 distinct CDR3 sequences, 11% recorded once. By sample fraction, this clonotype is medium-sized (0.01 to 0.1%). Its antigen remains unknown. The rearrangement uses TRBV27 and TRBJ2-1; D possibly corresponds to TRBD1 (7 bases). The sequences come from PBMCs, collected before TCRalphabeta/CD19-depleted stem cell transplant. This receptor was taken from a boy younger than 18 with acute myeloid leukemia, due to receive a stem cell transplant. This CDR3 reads CASSPLGGGMTYNEQFF. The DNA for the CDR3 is TGTGCCAGCAGTCCCCTTGGAGGGGGCATGACCTACAATGAGCAGTTCTTC.